Shown below are 27 T cell receptor beta chains from a single sample sequenced in a study of blood T cell repertoires in COVID-19. Here immunoSEQ multiplex PCR was the method, and the copy in TCRdb shows in-frame clones only, minus some. The table includes some 150,000 clones, 82% detected once. Sequencing input: peripheral blood. These receptors originate from a woman at least 80 years old with acute or convalescent COVID-19.

This clone was seen only once. This sequence joins TRBV10-2 and TRBJ2-1; 9 nucleotides align to TRBD1. The V and J ends lost 6 bases and 1 base, in that order; junction bases with no gene match: 4. The CDR3 spans 15 residues. Per germline, CDR1 WSHSY and CDR2 SAAADI. The CDR3 loop reads CASRSDRGSYNEQFF. CDR3 bases: TGCGCCAGCAGATCCGACAGGGGGTCCTACAATGAGCAGTTCTTC.

The chain combines TRBV28 with TRBJ1-1; D possibly corresponds to TRBD1 (5 bases). Germline V gives CDR1 MDHEN, CDR2 SYDVKM. The length of the CDR3 is 16 residues. Between the trimmed V and J ends, which lost 4 bases and 3 bases, there was a span of 18 bases. The CDR3 loop reads CASSSIGGVEYTEAFF. DNA for the CDR3: TGTGCCAGCAGTTCGATCGGAGGGGTTGAGTACACTGAAGCTTTCTTT.

The rearrangement uses TRBV7-9 and TRBJ2-7, with 8 bases identical to TRBD2. The ends lost 1 base at V and 0 bases at J; junction bases unmatched: 8. The CDR3 contains 17 residues. Germline values: CDR1 SEHNR, CDR2 FQNEAQ (reference sequence). CDR3 nucleotide sequence: TGTGCCAGCAGCTTAGGCCCGGGGGGGACGGACTCCTACGAGCAGTACTTC. The encoded protein is CASSLGPGGTDSYEQYF.

The V and J genes are TRBV5-1 and TRBJ2-2, with D possibly TRBD2 on 6 matching bases. Germline assignment: CDR1 SGHRS and CDR2 YFSETQ. The V end was cut by 0 bases, the J end by 2 bases, with 11 bases between. The CDR3 runs 16 residues. CDR3 residues: CASSLAGDPNTGELFF. The CDR3 nucleotides read TGCGCCAGCAGCTTGGCGGGGGACCCTAACACCGGGGAGCTGTTTTTT.

The genes are TRBV12-3 or TRBV12-4 and TRBJ2-3; D gene ambiguous. The length of the CDR3 is 13 residues. V lost 1 base and J 6 bases, leaving 8 bases between the germline ends. The CDR3 DNA follows: TGTGCCAGCAGTTTAGGAACTGAGGATACGCAGTATTTT. Translation gives CASSLGTEDTQYF.

V is TRBV28 and J is TRBJ2-7, with D perhaps matching TRBD2 (6 bases). The germline V gene encodes CDR1 MDHEN and CDR2 SYDVKM. V was clipped by 3 bases and J by 4 bases, with 13 bases between them. This CDR3 is built from 14 residues. The CDR3 bases are TGTGCCAGCAGTTTGAAGGGACTGCCTTACGAGCAGTACTTC. Amino acid sequence: CASSLKGLPYEQYF.

The chain links TRBV6-6 to TRBJ2-3; D possibly corresponds to TRBD1 (6 bases). Trimming shortened V by 0 bases and J by 2 bases, and 12 bases separated the two germline ends. The CDR3 is 16 amino acids. Per germline, CDR1 MNHNY and CDR2 SVGAGI (reference sequence). This CDR3 reads CASSYSPYRDTDTQYF. For the CDR3, the DNA is TGTGCCAGCAGTTACTCCCCGTACAGGGACACAGATACGCAGTATTTT.

The chain has TRBV19 and TRBJ2-6; D is unclear. V dropped 7 bases and J dropped 4 bases, with 8 bases sitting between them. The CDR3 has 13 residues. Germline assignment: CDR1 LNHDA and CDR2 SQIVND (reference sequence). The CDR3 reads CASTYLGANVLTF. CDR3 DNA: TGTGCCAGTACTTACTTAGGGGCCAACGTCCTGACTTTC. Combining the CDR3 with reference TRBV19 and TRBJ2-6 gives the whole variable domain DGGITQSPKYLFRKEGQNVTLSCEQNLNHDAMYWYRQDPGQGLRLIYYSQIVNDFQKGDIAEGYSVSREKKESFPLTVTSAQKNPTAFYLCASTYLGANVLTFGAGSRLTVL.

The chain uses TRBV7-2 and TRBJ2-7, with a weak D call TRBD2 (6 bases). The CDR3 runs 14 residues. Between the trimmed V and J ends, which lost 5 bases and 7 bases, there was a span of 18 bases. Per the germline V gene, CDR1 is SGHTA and CDR2 is FQGNSA. This chain's CDR3 is CASSPLATATEQYF. Here the CDR3 DNA reads TGTGCCAGCAGCCCACTAGCAACCGCTACAGAGCAGTACTTC.

The chain recombines TRBV2 with TRBJ2-1; possible D gene TRBD2, 6 bases. The CDR3 has 15 residues. The germline CDR1 and CDR2 sequences are SNHLY and FYNNEI. Trimming took off 3 bases at V and 3 bases at J, with 12 bases between the two ends. In DNA form, the CDR3 reads TGTGCCAGCAGTGACCGGACGGGAGACTACAATGAGCAGTTCTTC. Its translation: CASSDRTGDYNEQFF.

The chain uses TRBV6-6 and TRBJ1-5, with no clear D. Trimming left V 0 bases short and J 7 bases short, with 10 bases between. The CDR3 covers 14 residues. Germline assignment: CDR1 MNHNY and CDR2 SVGAGI (reference sequence). The CDR3 DNA reads TGTGCCAGCAGTTACTCGATGGCGGAACAGCCCCAGCATTTT. Its protein product is CASSYSMAEQPQHF.

The chain is built from TRBV3-1 (or the pseudogene TRBV3-2) and TRBJ2-5, with TRBD2 matching over 7 bases. CDR3 size: 15 residues. V gave up 2 bases and J gave up 1 base; unmatched junction bases: 4. Germline CDR1 LGHDT, CDR2 YNNKEL (reference sequence). The CDR3 nucleotides are TGTGCCAGCAGCCAACCTGGACTAGGCCAAGAGACCCAGTACTTC. Translation gives CASSQPGLGQETQYF.

The CDR3 loop is CASSYLKLAGGRETQYF. CDR3 nucleotides: TGTGCCAGCAGCTATTTAAAGCTAGCGGGGGGGCGAGAGACCCAGTACTTC. The chain combines TRBV5-4 with TRBJ2-5; 12 bases map to TRBD2. J lost 4 bases, V lost 3 bases, and 10 bases had no gene match. Germline CDR1 reads SGHNT; CDR2 reads YYREEE (reference sequence). The CDR3 is made up of 17 amino acids.

The chain joins TRBV16 to TRBJ1-2; possible D gene TRBD1, 5 bases. Germline-derived CDR1 and CDR2 are KGHSY and FQNENV. V lost 0 bases and J lost 2, with 10 bases in between. The CDR3 spans 15 residues. The CDR3 region is CASSQSGAVNYGYTF. As DNA, the CDR3 is TGTGCCAGCAGCCAATCTGGGGCGGTGAACTATGGCTACACCTTC.

The chain carries TRBV28 and TRBJ2-7; D not resolved. CDR3 length equals 12 residues. Germline V lookup: CDR1 MDHEN, CDR2 SYDVKM. The V and J ends lost 7 bases and 2 bases respectively, with 9 bases between them. DNA for the CDR3: TGTGCCAGCAATAGCCGGACCTACGAGCAGTACTTC. Translated: CASNSRTYEQYF.

This chain links TRBV25-1 with TRBJ1-1; tentative D call: TRBD1 (6 bases). From germline, CDR1 is MGHDK and CDR2 SYGVNS. This CDR3 has 12 amino acids. Trimming cost V 4 bases and J 7 bases, with 10 bases left between them. The CDR3 is CASSGRRGEAFF. The CDR3 nucleotides read TGTGCCAGCAGTGGACGCAGGGGTGAAGCTTTCTTT.

The genes are TRBV5-1 and TRBJ2-1; 11 nucleotides line up with TRBD2. The CDR3 length is 17 residues. Germline V CDR1 and CDR2: SGHRS, YFSETQ. J lost 4 bases, V lost 5 bases, and 11 bases had no gene match. CDR3 in amino acids: CASSPLPSSGGYNEQFF. For the CDR3, the DNA is TGCGCCAGCAGTCCACTCCCATCTAGCGGGGGGTACAATGAGCAGTTCTTC.

The rearrangement joins TRBV29-1 to TRBJ1-2; 9 nucleotides line up with TRBD1. Germline loops: CDR1 SQVTM, CDR2 ANQGSEA. This CDR3 is 15 amino acids long. The ends lost 5 bases at V and 1 base at J; junction bases unmatched: 8. The CDR3 here is CSVWARTGDNYGYTF. In nucleotides, the CDR3 is TGCAGCGTTTGGGCCCGGACAGGGGATAACTATGGCTACACCTTC. The full variable domain, completed using reference TRBV29-1 and TRBJ1-2, is SAVISQKPSRDICQRGTSLTIQCQVDSQVTMMFWYRQQPGQSLTLIATANQGSEATYESGFVIDKFPISRPNLTFSTLTVSNMSPEDSSIYLCSVWARTGDNYGYTFGSGTRLTVV.

This clone was recorded only once. The chain uses TRBV18 and TRBJ2-5; TRBD1 matches at 7 bases. This CDR3 is 13 amino acids long. J lost 4 bases, V lost 9 bases, and 8 bases had no gene match. Germline loops: CDR1 KGHSH, CDR2 LQKENI. The CDR3 DNA reads TGTGCCAGTTACAGGGGCCCTCTAGAGACCCAGTACTTC. Translated, it gives CASYRGPLETQYF. Supplemented by reference TRBV18 and TRBJ2-5, the full variable domain reads NAGVMQNPRHLVRRRGQEARLRCSPMKGHSHVYWYRQLPEEGLKFMVYLQKENIIDESGMPKERFSAEFPKEGPSILRIQQVVRGDSAAYFCASYRGPLETQYFGPGTRLLVL.

The V call is TRBV28, the J call TRBJ1-5, with D possibly being TRBD1 (6 bases). This CDR3 is built from 15 residues. With 3 bases removed from V and 3 bases from J, the gap between germline ends came to 12 bases. Germline CDR1 MDHEN, CDR2 SYDVKM. The CDR3 is CASSFAGAANQPQHF. CDR3 sequence (DNA): TGTGCCAGCAGTTTCGCGGGGGCGGCCAATCAGCCCCAGCATTTT.

CDR3 protein: CASYPGNYGYTF. DNA for the CDR3: TGTGCCTCCTACCCGGGGAACTATGGCTACACCTTC. The gene calls are TRBV2 and TRBJ1-2; D unresolved. The CDR3 is made up of 12 amino acids. Trimming took 11 bases from V and 2 from J, leaving 12 bases between them. The V gene's germline CDR1 is SNHLY and CDR2 FYNNEI.

This chain joins TRBV12-5 and TRBJ1-1; 7 positions match TRBD1. This CDR3 spans 17 amino acids. The ends lost 1 base at V and 1 base at J; junction bases unmatched: 9. Looked up from germline, CDR1 is LGHNT and CDR2 is FRNRAP. The CDR3 bases are TGTGCTAGTGGTTTGGATCCCTCAGGGGGAAAGAACACTGAAGCTTTCTTT. Encoded protein: CASGLDPSGGKNTEAFF. Filled out from reference TRBV12-5 and TRBJ1-1, the complete variable domain reads DARVTQTPRHKVTEMGQEVTMRCQPILGHNTVFWYRQTMMQGLELLAYFRNRAPLDDSGMPKDRFSAEMPDATLATLKIQPSEPRDSAVYFCASGLDPSGGKNTEAFFGQGTRLTVV.

The gene calls are TRBV5-1 and TRBJ1-1; D unresolved. CDR1 is SGHRS, CDR2 YFSETQ, per germline. V lost 4 bases and J 0 bases, leaving 10 bases between the germline ends. The CDR3 loop spans 14 amino acids. The chain's CDR3 is CASSAGMMNTEAFF. As DNA, the CDR3 is TGCGCCAGCAGCGCGGGAATGATGAACACTGAAGCTTTCTTT.

This chain uses TRBV9 with TRBJ2-3, with D unclear. The germline gives CDR1 SGDLS, CDR2 YYNGEE. V lost 0 bases and J 4 bases, leaving 9 bases between the germline ends. This CDR3 is built from 14 residues. CDR3 region: CASSVGQSADTQYF. The DNA of the CDR3 is TGTGCCAGCAGCGTAGGGCAGAGCGCAGATACGCAGTATTTT.

This clone has a handful of counts. J is TRBJ2-3 and V is TRBV18; D perhaps matches TRBD2 (6 bases). The germline V and J ends were trimmed by 6 bases and 5 bases, with 15 bases remaining between them. The CDR3 runs to 14 residues. CDR1 is KGHSH and CDR2 is LQKENI in the germline V gene. The CDR3 bases are TGTGCCAGCTCCCGAAGCGGGTTAGTAGATACGCAGTATTTT. Translation gives CASSRSGLVDTQYF.

This chain joins TRBV5-1 and TRBJ2-1; no firm D call. The germline V gene encodes CDR1 SGHRS and CDR2 YFSETQ. The CDR3 covers 16 residues. Trimming took 2 bases from V and 0 from J, leaving 12 bases between them. CDR3 sequence: CASSFFPTFSYNEQFF. Here the CDR3 DNA reads TGCGCCAGCAGCTTCTTTCCTACTTTCTCCTACAATGAGCAGTTCTTC.

This chain joins TRBV5-1 and TRBJ1-6, with 10 bases identical to TRBD1. V lost 4 bases to trimming and J lost 9 bases; unmatched junction nucleotides: 7. Per the germline V gene, CDR1 is SGHRS and CDR2 is YFSETQ. The CDR3 covers 15 residues. In DNA, the CDR3 is TGCGCCAGCAGCCTAGGGACAGGGGAATCTTCACCCCTCCACTTT. Protein sequence: CASSLGTGESSPLHF.